The entry below describes one TCR beta chain. Its antigen is still unknown. The CDR3 has 11 amino acids. Germline lookup yields CDR1 LGHDT and CDR2 YNNKEL (reference sequence). TCRdb re-called the 5' RACE reads; one entry per CDR3 protein, DNA not given. Its listing shows 20,000 or so distinct CDR3 sequences. This entry belongs to a study of T cells expressing NK-cell markers. Study information: One of eight sequenced donors was HCMV-seronegative; the other seven were seropositive. Study-level findings and limits: Four donors showed these clonotypes also leading the CD3+CD56-NKG2C+ fraction. Dominant NKG2C+ clonotype frequencies of roughly 1.0-7.5% of CD8+ T cells were measured in five or six donors. Expanded NKG2C+ T cell clones were not confirmed as HCMV-specific.

Sequencing input: blood T cells: a sorted CD56 or NKG2C T cell subset, CD4+ or CD8+ T cells, or bulk PBMC T cells (not recorded which). This TCR came from a man aged 18-69 years in good health. The J gene is TRBJ1-1, the V gene TRBV3-1; TCRdb selects TRBD1, and the lack of DNA leaves this call unchecked. This CDR3 is CASVSGTRAFF.